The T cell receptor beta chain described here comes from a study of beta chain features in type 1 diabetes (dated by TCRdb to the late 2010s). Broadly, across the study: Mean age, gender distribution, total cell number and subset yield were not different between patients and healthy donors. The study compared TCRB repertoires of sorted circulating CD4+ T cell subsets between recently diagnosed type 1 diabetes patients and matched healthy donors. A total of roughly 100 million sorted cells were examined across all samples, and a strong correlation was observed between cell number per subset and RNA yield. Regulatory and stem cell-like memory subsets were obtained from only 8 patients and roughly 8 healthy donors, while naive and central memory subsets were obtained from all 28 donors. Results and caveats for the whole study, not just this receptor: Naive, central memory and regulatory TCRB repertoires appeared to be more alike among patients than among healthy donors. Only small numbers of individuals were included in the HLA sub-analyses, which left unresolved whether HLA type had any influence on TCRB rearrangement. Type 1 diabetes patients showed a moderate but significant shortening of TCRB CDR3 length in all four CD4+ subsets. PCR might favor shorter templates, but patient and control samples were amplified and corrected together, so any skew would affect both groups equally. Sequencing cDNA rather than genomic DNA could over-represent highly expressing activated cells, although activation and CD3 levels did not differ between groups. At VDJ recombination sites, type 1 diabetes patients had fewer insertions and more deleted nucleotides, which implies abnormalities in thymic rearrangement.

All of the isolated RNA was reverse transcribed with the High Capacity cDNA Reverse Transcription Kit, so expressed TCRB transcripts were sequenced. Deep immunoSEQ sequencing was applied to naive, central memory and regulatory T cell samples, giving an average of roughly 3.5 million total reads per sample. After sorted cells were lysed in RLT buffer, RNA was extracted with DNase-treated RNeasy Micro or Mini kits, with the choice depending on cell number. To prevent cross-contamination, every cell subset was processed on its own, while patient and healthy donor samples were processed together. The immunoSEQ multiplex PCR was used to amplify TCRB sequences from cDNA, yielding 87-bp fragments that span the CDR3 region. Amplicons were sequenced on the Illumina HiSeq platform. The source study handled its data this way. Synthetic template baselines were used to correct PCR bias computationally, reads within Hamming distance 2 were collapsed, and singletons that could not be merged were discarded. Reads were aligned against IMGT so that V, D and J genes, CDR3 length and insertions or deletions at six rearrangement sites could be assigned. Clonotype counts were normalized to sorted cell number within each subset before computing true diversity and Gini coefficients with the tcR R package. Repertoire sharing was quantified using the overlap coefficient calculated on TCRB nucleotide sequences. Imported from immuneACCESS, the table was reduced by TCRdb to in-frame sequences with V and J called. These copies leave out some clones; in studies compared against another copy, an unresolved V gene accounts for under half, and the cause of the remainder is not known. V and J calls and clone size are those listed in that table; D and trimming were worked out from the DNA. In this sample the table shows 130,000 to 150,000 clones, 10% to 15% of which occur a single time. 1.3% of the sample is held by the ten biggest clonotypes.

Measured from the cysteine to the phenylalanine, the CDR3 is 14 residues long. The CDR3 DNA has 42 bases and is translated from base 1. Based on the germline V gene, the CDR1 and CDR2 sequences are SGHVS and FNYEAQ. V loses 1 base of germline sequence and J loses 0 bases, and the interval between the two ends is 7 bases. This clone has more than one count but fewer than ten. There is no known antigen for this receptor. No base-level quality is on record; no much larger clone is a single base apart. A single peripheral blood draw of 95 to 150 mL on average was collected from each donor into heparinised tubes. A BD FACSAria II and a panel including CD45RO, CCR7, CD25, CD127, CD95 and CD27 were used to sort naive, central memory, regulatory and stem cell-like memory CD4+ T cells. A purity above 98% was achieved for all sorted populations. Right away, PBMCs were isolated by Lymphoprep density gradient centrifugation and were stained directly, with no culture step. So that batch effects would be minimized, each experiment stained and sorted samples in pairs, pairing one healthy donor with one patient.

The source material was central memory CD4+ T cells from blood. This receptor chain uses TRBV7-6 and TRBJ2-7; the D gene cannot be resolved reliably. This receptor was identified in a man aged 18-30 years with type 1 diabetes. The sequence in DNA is TGTGCCAGCAGCTTAGGTCCCGTCTCCTACGAGCAGTACTTC. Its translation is CASSLGPVSYEQYF. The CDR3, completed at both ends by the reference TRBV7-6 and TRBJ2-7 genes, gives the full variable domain GAGVSQSPRYKVTKRGQDVALRCDPISGHVSLYWYRQALGQGPEFLTYFNYEAQQDKSGLPNDRFSAERPEGSISTLTIQRTEQRDSAMYRCASSLGPVSYEQYFGPGTRLTVT.